Listed here are 10 T cell receptor beta chains from one sample, sequenced in a study of T cell responses to AZD1222 COVID-19 vaccine. The repertoire was sequenced with immunoSEQ multiplex PCR; TCRdb's copy has only in-frame clones and lacks some. The repertoire includes 120,000 to 150,000 clones, approximately 90% of them detected once, and roughly 1.5% sits in the top ten. This sample comprised peripheral blood, obtained 28 days after the second AZD1222 dose. The receptors here all came from an adult who received the AZD1222 COVID-19 vaccine.

The chain combines TRBV28 with TRBJ1-6; D possibly corresponds to TRBD1 (6 bases). CDR1 is MDHEN and CDR2 is SYDVKM in the germline V gene. The CDR3 totals 12 residues. Trimming shortened V by 8 bases and J by 9 bases, and 11 bases separated the two germline ends. The CDR3 region has the DNA TGTGCCAGCGCGTCAGGGGCTTCACCCCTCCACTTT. Its translation: CASASGASPLHF.

The J gene is TRBJ1-1, the V gene TRBV30; D is undetermined. The CDR3 runs to 13 residues. Germline lookup yields CDR1 GTSNPN and CDR2 SVGIG (reference sequence). The CDR3 region has the DNA TGTGGACATTCGGATTTTCTTTCAACTGAAGCTTTCTTT. Its translation: CGHSDFLSTEAFF.

The chain recombines TRBV30 with TRBJ2-1, with D uncertain. Germline V gene sequence: CDR1 GTSNPN, CDR2 SVGIG (reference sequence). The V end lost 5 bases, the J end lost 8 bases, and 10 bases lay between the germline ends. The CDR3 has 11 amino acids. CDR3: CAWGLLDEQFF. The CDR3 DNA follows: TGTGCCTGGGGGCTCCTGGATGAGCAGTTCTTC.

The genes are TRBV4-1 and TRBJ1-5; no definite D call. The V end lost 1 base, the J end lost 4 bases, and 14 bases lay between the germline ends. Germline CDR1 is MGHRA and CDR2 is YSYEKL. This CDR3 region has 16 residues. CDR3 protein: CASSQVGGVTNQPQHF. CDR3 bases: TGCGCCAGCAGCCAAGTCGGCGGGGTTACTAATCAGCCCCAGCATTTT.

The chain combines TRBV6-5 with TRBJ2-3; either TRBD1 or TRBD2 may fit D (5 bases each). This CDR3 is built from 14 residues. CDR1 MNHEY and CDR2 SVGAGI come from the germline V gene. Trimming took 7 bases from V and 2 from J, leaving 13 bases between them. CDR3 residues: CASKRDAATDTQYF. The CDR3 coding sequence is TGTGCCAGCAAAAGGGACGCGGCCACAGATACGCAGTATTTT.

J is TRBJ1-2 and V is TRBV19; TRBD1 matches 8 bases. The CDR3 has 15 residues. Per germline, CDR1 LNHDA and CDR2 SQIVND (reference sequence). The ends lost 5 bases at V and 4 bases at J; junction bases unmatched: 9. DNA of the CDR3: TGTGCCAGTAGTTCTCGACAGGGGAGGGGCTATGGCTACACCTTC. This translates into CASSSRQGRGYGYTF.

The rearrangement links TRBV7-2 to TRBJ1-2; D not resolved. Trimming removed 5 bases from V and 4 bases from J, with 11 bases in between. CDR1 and CDR2 from the germline V gene are SGHTA and FQGNSA. The CDR3 covers 13 residues. CDR3 region: CASSPPPGYGYTF. The CDR3 coding sequence is TGTGCCAGCAGCCCCCCCCCAGGCTATGGCTACACCTTC.

The J gene is TRBJ2-7, the V gene TRBV6-6; 7 nucleotides match TRBD2. Looked up from germline, CDR1 is MNHNY and CDR2 is SVGAGI (reference sequence). Trimming at V came to 4 bases and at J to 1 base, leaving 7 bases not matched to a gene. The CDR3 loop spans 15 amino acids. CDR3: CASSWGGVASYEQYF. The CDR3 DNA reads TGTGCCAGCAGTTGGGGGGGGGTAGCGTCCTACGAGCAGTACTTC.

V gene TRBV6-5 combines with J gene TRBJ2-6; no reliable D call. Germline V lookup: CDR1 MNHEY, CDR2 SVGAGI. CDR3 length: 15 residues. V shed 3 bases and J shed 2 bases, with 8 bases lying between them. CDR3 region: CASSYYSTGANVLTF. CDR3 sequence (DNA): TGTGCCAGCAGTTATTATTCCACTGGGGCCAACGTCCTGACTTTC.

The chain joins TRBV6-4 to TRBJ2-1, with 9 bases matching TRBD2. The V gene's germline CDR1 is MRHNA and CDR2 SNTAGT. The CDR3 totals 15 residues. V shed 0 bases, J shed 4 bases, and the junction held 1 base outside the gene matches. This CDR3 reads CASSDSSGSYNEQFF. The CDR3, as DNA: TGTGCCAGCAGTGACTCTAGCGGGAGTTACAATGAGCAGTTCTTC.